The 17 T cell receptor beta chains in this list originate from one sample, sequenced in a study of technical replicates of blood from a handful of donors. Data came from immunoSEQ multiplex PCR; TCRdb stores just in-frame clones and leaves some out. The sample lists 75,000 to 95,000 clones, 75% to 95% occurring once. Sequencing input: T cells isolated from PBMCs. These receptors all come from a human donor in good health.

By share, this clone counts as medium-sized. This chain joins TRBV5-6 and TRBJ1-1; D is unresolved. The CDR3 sequence is 12 residues long. V lost 2 bases, J lost 4 bases, and 6 bases lay in between. Germline CDR1 reads SGHDT; CDR2 reads YYEEEE. The CDR3 DNA reads as TGTGCCAGCAGCTTCGGTCGCACTGAAGCTTTCTTT. Its protein product is CASSFGRTEAFF. Combining the CDR3 with reference TRBV5-6 and TRBJ1-1 gives the whole variable domain DAGVTQSPTHLIKTRGQQVTLRCSPKSGHDTVSWYQQALGQGPQFIFQYYEEEERQRGNFPDRFSGHQFPNYSSELNVNALLLGDSALYLCASSFGRTEAFFGQGTRLTVV.

The CDR3, as DNA: TGTGCCAGCAGTTTAGCCTACCTATTTATCCCGGGACTGAACAACACCGGGGAGCTGTTTTTT. Residues: CASSLAYLFIPGLNNTGELFF. J is TRBJ2-2 and V is TRBV28; a weak D match, TRBD2 (6 bases). The CDR3 runs 21 residues. In germline, CDR1 is MDHEN, CDR2 SYDVKM. V was pared by 2 bases and J by 2 bases, with 27 bases between.

This chain links TRBV7-8 with TRBJ1-1; D gene uncertain. CDR1 is SGHVS, CDR2 FQNEAQ, per germline. Trimming took 3 bases from V and 1 from J, leaving 9 bases between them. The CDR3 consists of 14 residues. CDR3 amino acids: CASSFDRGNTEAFF. Here the CDR3 DNA reads TGTGCCAGCAGCTTCGATCGGGGGAACACTGAAGCTTTCTTT.

This chain connects TRBV9 to TRBJ1-2, with D unclear. Germline V gene lookup returns CDR1 SGDLS and CDR2 YYNGEE. This CDR3 is built from 14 residues. Trimming stripped 0 bases from V and 6 bases from J, with 12 bases between. CDR3 protein: CASSVVMRADGYTF. DNA for the CDR3: TGTGCCAGCAGCGTAGTAATGAGGGCTGATGGCTACACCTTC.

The genes are TRBV19 and TRBJ1-5, with D tentatively TRBD1 (6 bases). The V gene lost 3 bases and the J gene lost 3 bases, with 12 bases spanning the gap. Germline V gene sequence: CDR1 LNHDA, CDR2 SQIVND (reference sequence). There are 15 residues in the CDR3. The DNA for the CDR3 is TGTGCCAGTAGTATCGGACAGTGGACCAATCAGCCCCAGCATTTT. Translating gives CASSIGQWTNQPQHF.

V usage is TRBV2 and J usage is TRBJ2-3, with TRBD2 identical over 9 bases. This CDR3 contains 15 residues. Trimming cost V 4 bases and J 8 bases; bases outside gene matches: 10. Looked up from germline, CDR1 is SNHLY and CDR2 is FYNNEI. The CDR3: CASSGVSGSVVTQYF. DNA for the CDR3: TGTGCCAGCAGTGGCGTTAGCGGGAGTGTCGTTACGCAGTATTTT.

This sequence joins TRBV5-1 and TRBJ2-6; D is ambiguous. Germline V CDR1 and CDR2: SGHRS, YFSETQ. Trimming left V 1 base short and J 0 bases short, with 5 bases between. The CDR3 is 15 residues long. The CDR3 sequence is CASSLRSSGANVLTF. CDR3 nucleotide sequence: TGCGCCAGCAGCTTGAGGAGCTCTGGGGCCAACGTCCTGACTTTC.

J is TRBJ2-6 and V is TRBV15; D remains unclear. This CDR3 is 17 amino acids long. V lost 0 bases and J lost 0, with 9 bases in between. Germline CDR1 reads LNHNV; CDR2 reads YYDKDF (reference sequence). This CDR3 reads CATSRDPRVSGANVLTF. The CDR3 DNA sequence: TGTGCCACCAGCAGAGATCCCCGGGTCTCTGGGGCCAACGTCCTGACTTTC. The variable domain in full, with the rest retrieved from reference TRBV15 and TRBJ2-6, is DAMVIQNPRYQVTQFGKPVTLSCSQTLNHNVMYWYQQKSSQAPKLLFHYYDKDFNNEADTPDNFQSRRPNTSFCFLDIRSPGLGDTAMYLCATSRDPRVSGANVLTFGAGSRLTVL.

This clone was detected only a few times. The chain recombines TRBV7-3 with TRBJ1-1; D is uncertain. Germline V lookup: CDR1 SGHTA, CDR2 FQGTGA. V lost 6 bases, J lost 0 bases, and 8 bases lay in between. The CDR3 runs to 13 residues. This chain's CDR3 is CASSTQMNTEAFF. The CDR3, as DNA: TGTGCCAGCAGTACCCAGATGAACACTGAAGCTTTCTTT.

V and J are TRBV10-3 and TRBJ1-3; D gene uncertain. This CDR3 region has 14 residues. V dropped 3 bases and J dropped 2 bases, with 8 bases sitting between them. Germline V gene data show CDR1 as ENHRY and CDR2 as SYGVKD. CDR3 residues: CAISDSNPGNTIYF. CDR3 nucleotides: TGTGCCATCAGTGACAGTAACCCTGGAAACACCATATATTTT.

The rearrangement uses TRBV9 and TRBJ2-6, with D maybe TRBD1 (5 bases). Germline V gene data show CDR1 as SGDLS and CDR2 as YYNGEE. The V end was cut by 0 bases, the J end by 2 bases, with 6 bases between. The CDR3 totals 15 residues. The CDR3: CASSVDRTGANVLTF. In DNA form, the CDR3 reads TGTGCCAGCAGCGTAGACAGGACTGGGGCCAACGTCCTGACTTTC.

This clone was observed once. V gene TRBV7-3 combines with J gene TRBJ2-1; 10 bases agree with TRBD1. The V segment lost 0 bases and the J segment 4 bases; nucleotides outside the gene matches: 6. This CDR3 has 17 residues. Germline V lookup: CDR1 SGHTA, CDR2 FQGTGA. CDR3 in DNA: TGTGCCAGCAGCTTAACTCCGGGACAGGGGACGTACAATGAGCAGTTCTTC. This translates into CASSLTPGQGTYNEQFF.

V is TRBV5-4 and J is TRBJ2-3; D may be TRBD2 (6 bases). The CDR3 consists of 14 residues. Germline assignment: CDR1 SGHNT and CDR2 YYREEE (reference sequence). V was clipped by 4 bases and J by 6 bases, with 15 bases between them. Here the CDR3 reads CASSRFAAGDTQYF. The CDR3 DNA reads TGTGCCAGCAGCCGGTTCGCTGCGGGGGATACGCAGTATTTT.

This rearrangement joins TRBV7-2 to TRBJ1-2; tentatively, D is TRBD1 (6 bases). CDR3 length: 14 residues. Germline values: CDR1 SGHTA, CDR2 FQGNSA. The ends were cut back, 3 bases at V and 8 bases at J, with 16 bases in the middle. DNA of the CDR3: TGTGCCAGCAGCTTCGGACAGCCCGAGGAAGGCTACACCTTC. Protein sequence: CASSFGQPEEGYTF.

J is TRBJ2-7 and V is TRBV4-1; tentative D call: TRBD2 (6 bases). CDR1 MGHRA and CDR2 YSYEKL come from the germline V gene. Deletions cut 0 bases from V and 7 bases from J, with 16 bases between. The CDR3 covers 15 residues. The CDR3 is CASSQEGSPGEEQYF. CDR3 nucleotides: TGCGCCAGCAGCCAAGAAGGTTCCCCGGGAGAAGAGCAGTACTTC.

This sequence joins TRBV7-2 and TRBJ2-5, with 7 bases identical to TRBD2. Per germline, CDR1 SGHTA and CDR2 FQGNSA. The CDR3 sequence is 14 residues long. J was trimmed by 3 bases and V by 5 bases; bases with no gene match: 6. CDR3 region: CASSLSGGKETQYF. CDR3 nucleotide sequence: TGTGCCAGCAGCCTGTCCGGGGGGAAAGAGACCCAGTACTTC.

The rearrangement links TRBV19 to TRBJ1-6; maybe TRBD1 (6 bases). The length of the CDR3 is 13 residues. The germline V and J ends were trimmed by 6 bases and 7 bases, with 10 bases remaining between them. The germline V gene encodes CDR1 LNHDA and CDR2 SQIVND (reference sequence). CDR3 in amino acids: CASRDSYNSPLHF. The CDR3 region has the DNA TGTGCCAGTAGGGACAGTTACAATTCACCCCTCCACTTT.